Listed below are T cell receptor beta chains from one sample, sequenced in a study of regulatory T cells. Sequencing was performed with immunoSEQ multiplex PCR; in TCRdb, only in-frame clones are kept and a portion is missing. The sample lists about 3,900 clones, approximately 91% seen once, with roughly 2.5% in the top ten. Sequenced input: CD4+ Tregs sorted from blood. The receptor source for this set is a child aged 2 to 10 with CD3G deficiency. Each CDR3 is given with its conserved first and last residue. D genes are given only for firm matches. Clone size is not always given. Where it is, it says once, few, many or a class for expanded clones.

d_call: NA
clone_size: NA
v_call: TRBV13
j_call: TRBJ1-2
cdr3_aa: CASSLRRGPGYGYTF
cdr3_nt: TGTGCCAGCAGCTTACGGCGGGGGCCGGGCTATGGCTACACCTTC

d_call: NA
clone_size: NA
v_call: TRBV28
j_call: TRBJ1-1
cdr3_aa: CASGARARYTEAFF
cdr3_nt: TGTGCCAGCGGTGCGAGGGCAAGGTACACTGAAGCTTTCTTT

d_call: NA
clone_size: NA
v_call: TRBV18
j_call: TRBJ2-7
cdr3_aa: CASSPSVAGEQYF
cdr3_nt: TGTGCCAGCTCACCATCAGTGGCAGGAGAGCAGTACTTC

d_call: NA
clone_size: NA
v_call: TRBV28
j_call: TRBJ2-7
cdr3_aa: CASSHRLNYEQYF
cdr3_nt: TGTGCCAGCAGTCACCGCCTGAACTACGAGCAGTACTTC

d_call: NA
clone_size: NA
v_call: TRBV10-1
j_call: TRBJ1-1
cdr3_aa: CASSEPYIAFF
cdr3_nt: TGCGCCAGCAGTGAACCGTACATAGCTTTCTTT

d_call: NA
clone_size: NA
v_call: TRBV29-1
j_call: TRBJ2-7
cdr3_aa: CSVTPGASLYEQYF
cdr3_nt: TGCAGCGTTACCCCAGGGGCGTCTCTCTACGAGCAGTACTTC

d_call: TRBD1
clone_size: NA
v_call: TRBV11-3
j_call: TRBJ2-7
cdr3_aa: CASSFDRAYEQYF
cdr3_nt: TGTGCCAGCAGCTTCGACAGGGCCTACGAGCAGTACTTC

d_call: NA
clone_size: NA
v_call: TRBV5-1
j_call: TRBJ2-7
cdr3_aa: CASSPGLGLEQYF
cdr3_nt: TGCGCCAGCAGCCCTGGACTTGGCCTCGAGCAGTACTTC

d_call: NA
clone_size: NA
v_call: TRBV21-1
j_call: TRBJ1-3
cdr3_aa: CASSKVWGTGGGNTIYF
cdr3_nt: TGTGCCAGCAGCAAAGTCTGGGGGACAGGGGGTGGAAACACCATATATTTT

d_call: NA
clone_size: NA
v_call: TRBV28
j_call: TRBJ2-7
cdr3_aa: CASSRGGQRYEQYF
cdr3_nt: TGTGCCAGCAGTCGCGGGGGACAGAGATACGAGCAGTACTTC

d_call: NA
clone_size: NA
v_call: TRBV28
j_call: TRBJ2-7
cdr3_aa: CASSPQKLGSYHEQYF
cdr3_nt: TGTGCCAGCAGCCCCCAAAAACTCGGGTCTTACCACGAGCAGTACTTC

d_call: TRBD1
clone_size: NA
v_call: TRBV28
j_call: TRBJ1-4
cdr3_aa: CASSETGVEKLFF
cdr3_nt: TGTGCCAGCTCAGAGACAGGGGTTGAAAAACTGTTTTTT

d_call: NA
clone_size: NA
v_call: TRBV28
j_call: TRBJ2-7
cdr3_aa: CASTKGGRSSYEQYF
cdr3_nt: TGTGCCAGCACCAAAGGAGGACGCAGCTCCTACGAGCAGTACTTC

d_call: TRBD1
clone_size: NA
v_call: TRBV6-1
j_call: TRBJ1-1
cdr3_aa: CASGQGSFPEAFF
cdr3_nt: TGTGCCAGCGGACAGGGGTCATTCCCTGAAGCTTTCTTT

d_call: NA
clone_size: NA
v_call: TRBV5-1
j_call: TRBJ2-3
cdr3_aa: CASSLALTGHPATDTQYF
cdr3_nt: TGCGCCAGCAGCTTGGCCCTAACTGGACATCCCGCCACAGATACGCAGTATTTT

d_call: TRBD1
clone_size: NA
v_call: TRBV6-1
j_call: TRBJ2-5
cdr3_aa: CASSEEPGQGASPQETQYF
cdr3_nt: TGTGCCAGCAGTGAAGAACCGGGACAGGGGGCTTCCCCACAAGAGACCCAGTACTTC

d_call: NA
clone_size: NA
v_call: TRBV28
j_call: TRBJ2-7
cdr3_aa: CASSPRQRNSYEQYF
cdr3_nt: TGTGCCAGCAGTCCAAGGCAGCGCAACTCCTACGAGCAGTACTTC

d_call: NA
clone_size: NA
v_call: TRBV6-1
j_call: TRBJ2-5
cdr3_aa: CASTRSDQETQYF
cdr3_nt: TGTGCCAGTACGAGAAGCGACCAAGAGACCCAGTACTTC

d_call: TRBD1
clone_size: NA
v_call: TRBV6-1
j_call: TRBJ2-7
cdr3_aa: CASSDLGTGSYEQYF
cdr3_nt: TGTGCCAGCAGTGATTTAGGGACAGGGTCTTACGAGCAGTACTTC

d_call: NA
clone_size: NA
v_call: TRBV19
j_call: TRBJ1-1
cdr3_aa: CASSENTNTEAFF
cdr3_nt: TGTGCCAGCAGTGAAAATACGAACACTGAAGCTTTCTTT

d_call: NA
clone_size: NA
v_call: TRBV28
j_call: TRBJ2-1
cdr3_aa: CASSLGGVRAPLREQFF
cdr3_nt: TGTGCCAGCAGCCTAGGGGGGGTAAGGGCCCCTCTACGTGAGCAGTTCTTC

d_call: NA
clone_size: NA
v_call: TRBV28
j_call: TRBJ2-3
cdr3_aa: CASSLGQGHGTQYF
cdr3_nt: TGTGCCAGCAGTTTAGGTCAGGGGCATGGTACGCAGTATTTT

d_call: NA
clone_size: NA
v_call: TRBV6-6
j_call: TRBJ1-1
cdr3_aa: CASSYQGRTEAFF
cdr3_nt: TGTGCCAGCAGTTATCAGGGGAGGACTGAAGCTTTCTTT

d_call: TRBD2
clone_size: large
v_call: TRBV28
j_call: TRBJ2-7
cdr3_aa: CASSLPQGGGRAREQYF
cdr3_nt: TGTGCCAGCAGTTTACCCCAGGGCGGCGGGAGGGCCCGGGAGCAGTACTTC

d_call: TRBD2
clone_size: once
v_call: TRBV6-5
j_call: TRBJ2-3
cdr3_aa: CASSFIAGGIQDTQYF
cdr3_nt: TGTGCCAGCAGTTTCATAGCGGGAGGGATTCAAGATACGCAGTATTTT

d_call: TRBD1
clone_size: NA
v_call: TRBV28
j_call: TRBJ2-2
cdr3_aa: CASAGTGGTGELFF
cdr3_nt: TGTGCCAGCGCCGGGACAGGGGGGACCGGGGAGCTGTTTTTT

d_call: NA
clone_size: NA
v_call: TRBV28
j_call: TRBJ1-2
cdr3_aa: CASSLLAGKGYTF
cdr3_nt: TGTGCCAGCAGTTTATTGGCAGGGAAGGGCTACACCTTC